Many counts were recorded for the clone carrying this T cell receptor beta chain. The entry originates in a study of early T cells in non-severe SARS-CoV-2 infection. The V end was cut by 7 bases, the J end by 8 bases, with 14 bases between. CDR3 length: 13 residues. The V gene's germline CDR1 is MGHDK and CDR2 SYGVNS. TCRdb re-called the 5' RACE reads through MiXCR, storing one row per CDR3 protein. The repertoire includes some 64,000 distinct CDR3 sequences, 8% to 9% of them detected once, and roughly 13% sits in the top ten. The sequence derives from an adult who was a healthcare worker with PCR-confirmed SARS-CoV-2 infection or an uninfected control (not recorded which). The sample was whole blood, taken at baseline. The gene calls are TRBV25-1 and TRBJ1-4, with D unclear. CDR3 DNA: TGTGCCAGCAAGGAATCAGGTCGAGAAAAACTGTTTTTT. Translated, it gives CASKESGREKLFF.